The 15 T cell receptor beta chains below were found in one sample sequenced in a study of blood T cell repertoires in COVID-19. Produced via immunoSEQ multiplex PCR; TCRdb's table is partial and in-frame only. The sample gives a few hundred thousand clones, 75% to 90% of which show up once; over 10% is in the top ten. Sequenced material: peripheral blood. These receptors originate from a woman aged 70-85 years with COVID-19, enrolled during active disease.

The chain employs TRBV10-2 and TRBJ2-7, with D maybe TRBD2 (6 bases). Trimming removed 10 bases at V and 2 bases at J, with 15 bases between. This CDR3 has 13 amino acids. Germline CDR1 WSHSY, CDR2 SAAADI. The CDR3 nucleotides read TGCGCCACCTCGGAGCGGGTAACCTACGAGCAGTACTTC. This translates into CATSERVTYEQYF.

The chain employs TRBV18 and TRBJ2-2; 9 nucleotides agree with TRBD1. The V segment lost 5 bases and the J segment 4 bases; nucleotides outside the gene matches: 5. This CDR3 contains 15 residues. In germline, CDR1 is KGHSH, CDR2 LQKENI. For the CDR3, the DNA is TGTGCCAGCTCAACCGGGACAGGGCGCACCGGGGAGCTGTTTTTT. The encoded protein is CASSTGTGRTGELFF. The full variable domain, in which reference TRBV18 and TRBJ2-2 provide the parts outside the CDR3, is NAGVMQNPRHLVRRRGQEARLRCSPMKGHSHVYWYRQLPEEGLKFMVYLQKENIIDESGMPKERFSAEFPKEGPSILRIQQVVRGDSAAYFCASSTGTGRTGELFFGEGSRLTVL.

The chain has TRBV2 and TRBJ1-5; 7 bases are shared with TRBD1. The V and J ends lost 5 bases and 0 bases, in that order; junction bases with no gene match: 4. Germline CDR1 reads SNHLY; CDR2 reads FYNNEI. The CDR3 has 15 residues. The CDR3, as DNA: TGTGCCAGCAGTACGGGACAGTATAGCAATCAGCCCCAGCATTTT. Amino acids: CASSTGQYSNQPQHF.

In nucleotides, the CDR3 is TGTGCCACCAGTGCGCAGGGCTATGGCTACACCTTC. This translates into CATSAQGYGYTF. The genes are TRBV24-1 and TRBJ1-2, with D maybe TRBD1 (5 bases). Trimming removed 5 bases at V and 4 bases at J, with 7 bases between. The germline V gene has CDR1 KGHDR and CDR2 SFDVKD. This CDR3 is 12 amino acids long.

The chain recombines TRBV5-8 with TRBJ1-4; 10 positions agree with TRBD1. V was clipped by 3 bases and J by 8 bases; unmatched bases: 7. This CDR3 has 15 amino acids. The germline gives CDR1 SGHTS, CDR2 YDEGEE. CDR3: CASSSRDRGFEKLFF. DNA for the CDR3: TGTGCCAGCAGCTCCCGGGACAGGGGTTTCGAAAAACTGTTTTTT.

CDR3 sequence (DNA): TGTGCCAGCAGAGGGACAGGGTGGGACTATGGCTACACCTTC. Translated: CASRGTGWDYGYTF. The chain uses TRBV5-4 and TRBJ1-2; TRBD1 aligns across 9 bases. Per germline, CDR1 SGHNT and CDR2 YYREEE (reference sequence). This CDR3 has 14 residues. V lost 5 bases to trimming and J lost 3 bases; unmatched junction nucleotides: 5.

The chain is built from TRBV2 and TRBJ2-5, with D hard to call. V lost 3 bases to trimming and J lost 3 bases, with 5 bases between them. This CDR3 has 12 amino acids. Germline CDR1 reads SNHLY; CDR2 reads FYNNEI. The CDR3 sequence: CASSDLEETQYF. CDR3 coding DNA: TGTGCCAGCAGTGATTTAGAAGAGACCCAGTACTTC. The full variable domain, in which reference TRBV2 and TRBJ2-5 provide the parts outside the CDR3, is EPEVTQTPSHQVTQMGQEVILRCVPISNHLYFYWYRQILGQKVEFLVSFYNNEISEKSEIFDDQFSVERPDGSNFTLKIRSTKLEDSAMYFCASSDLEETQYFGPGTRLLVL.

The chain combines TRBV3-1 (or the pseudogene TRBV3-2) with TRBJ2-5; D not certain. Trimming left V 9 bases short and J 2 bases short, with 10 bases between. Germline V CDR1 and CDR2: LGHDT, YNNKEL (reference sequence). The CDR3 is 12 amino acids. This CDR3 reads CASRGVQETQYF. The CDR3 DNA is TGTGCCAGTCGAGGAGTTCAAGAGACCCAGTACTTC.

This chain connects TRBV7-3 to TRBJ2-3, with TRBD2 matching 15 bases. Germline V CDR1 and CDR2: SGHTA, FQGTGA. The V and J ends lost 5 bases and 5 bases, in that order; junction bases with no gene match: 5. The length of the CDR3 is 16 residues. Here the CDR3 reads CASSRGLAGGRDTQYF. In DNA, the CDR3 is TGTGCCAGCAGCCGGGGACTAGCGGGGGGTCGAGATACGCAGTATTTT.

The chain links TRBV7-2 to TRBJ1-4; D gene uncertain. Germline V CDR1 and CDR2: SGHTA, FQGNSA. Trimming left V 4 bases short and J 2 bases short, with 5 bases between. The CDR3 has 13 amino acids. The CDR3: CASSWSTNEKLFF. The CDR3 bases are TGTGCCAGCAGCTGGAGTACTAATGAAAAACTGTTTTTT.

V and J are TRBV5-4 and TRBJ1-6; 10 positions match TRBD1. V was pared by 4 bases and J by 7 bases, with 11 bases of the junction left unmatched. The CDR3 totals 17 residues. Looked up from germline, CDR1 is SGHNT and CDR2 is YYREEE (reference sequence). This CDR3 reads CASSPGQGSGVNSPLHF. The CDR3, as DNA: TGTGCCAGCAGCCCGGGACAGGGGTCTGGAGTCAATTCACCCCTCCACTTT.

The rearrangement joins TRBV19 to TRBJ1-5, with no clear D. V lost 5 bases to trimming and J lost 1 base, with 12 bases between them. The germline V gene has CDR1 LNHDA and CDR2 SQIVND (reference sequence). This CDR3 has 15 amino acids. As DNA, the CDR3 is TGTGCCAGTAGTTTAGGGCCGGGGAGCAATCAGCCCCAGCATTTT. Protein: CASSLGPGSNQPQHF.

CDR3 amino acids: CASSLLSSYNEQFF. CDR3 DNA sequence: TGCGCCAGCAGCCTCCTTTCCTCCTACAATGAGCAGTTCTTC. The chain carries TRBV5-1 and TRBJ2-1; D is ambiguous. Looked up from germline, CDR1 is SGHRS and CDR2 is YFSETQ. CDR3 length: 14 residues. Trimming took 4 bases from V and 0 from J, leaving 8 bases between them.

In nucleotides, the CDR3 is TGTGCCACCTCGGGACAGACTACCGGGGAGCTGTTTTTT. Encoded protein: CATSGQTTGELFF. The V call is TRBV10-3, the J call TRBJ2-2, with 7 bases that match TRBD1. Germline trimming cut 10 bases from V and 5 bases from J; bases unmatched to any gene: 7. Germline lookup yields CDR1 ENHRY and CDR2 SYGVKD. The CDR3 extends over 13 amino acids.

The rearrangement links TRBV2 to TRBJ1-3; possible D gene TRBD1, 5 bases. Per the germline V gene, CDR1 is SNHLY and CDR2 is FYNNEI. The V end lost 3 bases, the J end lost 0 bases, and 15 bases lay between the germline ends. The CDR3 length is 17 residues. For the CDR3, the DNA is TGTGCCAGCAGTGAGAGACAGTTCCTTTTCTCTGGAAACACCATATATTTT. Protein sequence: CASSERQFLFSGNTIYF.